The sequence of this T cell receptor beta chain was determined in a study of blood T cell repertoires in COVID-19. After removal of 7 bases from V and 2 bases from J, the junction contained 6 bases not matched to a gene. The CDR3 is 16 residues long. Germline CDR1 is LNHDA and CDR2 is SQIVND (reference sequence). The assay was immunoSEQ multiplex PCR, and TCRdb's table has in-frame clones only and misses some. The repertoire consists of approximately 230,000 clones, with roughly 88% occurring once and the leading ten covering around 2.2%. The sequence derives from a man aged 25-45 years who had recovered from COVID-19. Sequenced material: peripheral blood. The chain links TRBV19 to TRBJ2-3; 13 nucleotides match TRBD2. CDR3 DNA: TGTGCCAGTACTCTGGGACTAGCGGGGCTCACAGATACGCAGTATTTT. It specifies CASTLGLAGLTDTQYF.